The following is a T cell receptor beta chain sequence with its context. The antigen remains undetermined. Researchers ran the PCR with 60 Vbeta and 13 Jbeta primers. Clones were sequenced by immunoSEQ multiplex PCR, and TCRdb holds only the in-frame ones, with some missing. Of under 95,000 clones in the sample, around four fifths were seen once. This sample was included in a study of cytomegalovirus exposure and HLA in healthy donors. The germline V gene has CDR1 KGHSH and CDR2 LQKENI. V was pared by 3 bases and J by 8 bases, with 14 bases between. There are 15 residues in the CDR3. Broader study findings: With high specificity and sensitivity, the classifier reportedly diagnosed cytomegalovirus status.

The sequencing input was PBMCs. The V gene is TRBV18, the J gene TRBJ1-6; D ambiguous. The clonotype was recovered from a boy younger than 18 in good health and CMV-seronegative. In DNA, the CDR3 is TGTGCCAGCTCACCCCGGGCCGCGAGGGATTCACCCCTCCACTTT. Amino acid sequence: CASSPRAARDSPLHF.